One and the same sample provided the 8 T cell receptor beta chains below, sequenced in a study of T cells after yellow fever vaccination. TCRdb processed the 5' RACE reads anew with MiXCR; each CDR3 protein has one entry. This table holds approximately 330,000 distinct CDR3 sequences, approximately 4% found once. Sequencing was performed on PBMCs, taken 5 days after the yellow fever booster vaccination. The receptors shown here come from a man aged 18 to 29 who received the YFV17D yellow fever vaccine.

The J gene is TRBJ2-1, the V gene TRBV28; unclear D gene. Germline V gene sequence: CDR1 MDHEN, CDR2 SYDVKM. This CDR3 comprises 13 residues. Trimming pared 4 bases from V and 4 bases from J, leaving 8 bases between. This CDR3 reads CASSSVPYNEQFF. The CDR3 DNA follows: TGTGCCAGCAGTTCGGTTCCATACAATGAGCAGTTCTTC.

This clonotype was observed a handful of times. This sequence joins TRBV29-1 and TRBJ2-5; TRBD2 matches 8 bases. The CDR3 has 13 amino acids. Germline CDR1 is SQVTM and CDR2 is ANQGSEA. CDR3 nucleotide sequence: TGCAGGAATACGGGGGGGTACCAAGAGACCCAGTACTTC. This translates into CRNTGGYQETQYF.

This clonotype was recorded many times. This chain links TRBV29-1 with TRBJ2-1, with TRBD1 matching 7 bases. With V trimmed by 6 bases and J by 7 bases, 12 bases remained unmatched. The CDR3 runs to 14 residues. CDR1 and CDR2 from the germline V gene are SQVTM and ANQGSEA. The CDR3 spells CSVLQGILGNEQFF. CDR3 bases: TGCAGCGTACTACAGGGGATCCTAGGGAATGAGCAGTTCTTC.

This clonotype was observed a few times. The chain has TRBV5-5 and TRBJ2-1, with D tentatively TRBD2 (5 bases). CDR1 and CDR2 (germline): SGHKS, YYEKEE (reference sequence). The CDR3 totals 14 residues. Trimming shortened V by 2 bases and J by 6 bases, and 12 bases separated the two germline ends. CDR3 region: CASSFGVGSNEQFF. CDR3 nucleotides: TGTGCCAGCAGCTTCGGAGTAGGGAGCAATGAGCAGTTCTTC.

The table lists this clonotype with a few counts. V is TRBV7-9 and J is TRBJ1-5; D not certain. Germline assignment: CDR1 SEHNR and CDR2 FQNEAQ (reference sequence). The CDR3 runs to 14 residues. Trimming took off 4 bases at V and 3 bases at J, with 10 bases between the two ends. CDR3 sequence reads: CASSSRADNQPQHF. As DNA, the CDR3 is TGTGCCAGCAGCTCCCGGGCAGACAATCAGCCCCAGCATTTT.

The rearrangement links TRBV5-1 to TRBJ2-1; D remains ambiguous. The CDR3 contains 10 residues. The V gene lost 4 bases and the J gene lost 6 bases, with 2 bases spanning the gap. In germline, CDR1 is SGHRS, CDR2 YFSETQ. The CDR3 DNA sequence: TGCGCCAGCAGCGGCAATGAGCAGTTCTTC. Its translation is CASSGNEQFF.

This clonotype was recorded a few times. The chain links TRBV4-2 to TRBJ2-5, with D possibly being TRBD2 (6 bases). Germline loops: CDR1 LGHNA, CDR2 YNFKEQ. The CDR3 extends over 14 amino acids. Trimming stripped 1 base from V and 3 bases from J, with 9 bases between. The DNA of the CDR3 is TGTGCCAGCAGCCAAGCCATAGCGGAAGAGACCCAGTACTTC. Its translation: CASSQAIAEETQYF.

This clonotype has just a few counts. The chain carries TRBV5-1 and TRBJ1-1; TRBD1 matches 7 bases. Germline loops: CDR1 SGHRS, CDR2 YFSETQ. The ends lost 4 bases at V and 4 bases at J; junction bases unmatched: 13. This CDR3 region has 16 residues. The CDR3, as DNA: TGCGCCAGCAGCCTCAAACAGGGGACGGGGAGCACTGAAGCTTTCTTT. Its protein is CASSLKQGTGSTEAFF.